The text below deals with one T cell receptor beta chain. This sample is part of a study of CD8+ T cells in alopecia areata. In germline, CDR1 is MNHNY, CDR2 SVGAGI (reference sequence). The CDR3 sequence is 13 residues long. V gave up 5 bases and J gave up 6 bases, with 11 bases separating them. The authors extracted RNA and reverse transcribed it into cDNA as the sequencing template. Produced via immunoSEQ multiplex PCR; TCRdb's table is partial and in-frame only. The sample has about 140,000 clones, around 54% seen once. The origin of this receptor is a human donor in good health. The sequencing input was CD4+ T cells sorted from blood. This rearrangement joins TRBV6-6 to TRBJ2-1; TRBD2 might be the D (6 bases). CDR3 sequence (DNA): TGTGCCAGCAGTGGGGACTTGCCCAATGAGCAGTTCTTC. Residues: CASSGDLPNEQFF.